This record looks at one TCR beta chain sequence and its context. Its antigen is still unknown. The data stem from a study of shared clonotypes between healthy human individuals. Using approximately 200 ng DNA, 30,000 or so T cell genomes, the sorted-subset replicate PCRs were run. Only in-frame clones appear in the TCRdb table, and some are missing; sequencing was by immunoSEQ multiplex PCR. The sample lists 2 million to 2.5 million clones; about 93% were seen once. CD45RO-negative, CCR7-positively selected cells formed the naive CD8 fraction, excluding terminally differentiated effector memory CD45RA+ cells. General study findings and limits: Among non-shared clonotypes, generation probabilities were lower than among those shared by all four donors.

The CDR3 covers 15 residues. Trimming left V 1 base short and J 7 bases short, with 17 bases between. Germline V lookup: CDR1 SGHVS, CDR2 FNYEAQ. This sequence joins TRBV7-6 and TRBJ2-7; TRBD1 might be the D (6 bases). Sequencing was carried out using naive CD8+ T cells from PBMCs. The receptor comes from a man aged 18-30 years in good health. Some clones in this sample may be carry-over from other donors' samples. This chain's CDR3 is CASSLGAIKGEEQYF. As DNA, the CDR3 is TGTGCCAGCAGCTTAGGAGCGATCAAGGGGGAGGAGCAGTACTTC.